The entry below gives a single T cell receptor beta chain sequence along with its context. Its antigen remains unidentified. These data originate in a study of T cell responses to AZD1222 COVID-19 vaccine. TCRdb keeps only in-frame clones here, not all; method: immunoSEQ multiplex PCR. Of approximately 150,000 clones listed, 70% to 90% are singletons. Study conclusions and caveats: Mostly white British, mostly female donors; authors suggested clonal diversity may be underestimated.

The sequencing used peripheral blood, collected on day 0 of MenACWY control vaccination. This TCR came from an adult in good health.

CDR3 nucleotides: TGTGCCAGCCGGAGATTGGTTCCTGGCTACACCTTC. It yields the protein CASRRLVPGYTF. The rearrangement uses TRBV2 and TRBJ1-2, with D unresolved. V gave up 8 bases and J gave up 7 bases, with 14 bases separating them. This CDR3 is built from 12 residues. CDR1 and CDR2 from the germline V gene are SNHLY and FYNNEI.